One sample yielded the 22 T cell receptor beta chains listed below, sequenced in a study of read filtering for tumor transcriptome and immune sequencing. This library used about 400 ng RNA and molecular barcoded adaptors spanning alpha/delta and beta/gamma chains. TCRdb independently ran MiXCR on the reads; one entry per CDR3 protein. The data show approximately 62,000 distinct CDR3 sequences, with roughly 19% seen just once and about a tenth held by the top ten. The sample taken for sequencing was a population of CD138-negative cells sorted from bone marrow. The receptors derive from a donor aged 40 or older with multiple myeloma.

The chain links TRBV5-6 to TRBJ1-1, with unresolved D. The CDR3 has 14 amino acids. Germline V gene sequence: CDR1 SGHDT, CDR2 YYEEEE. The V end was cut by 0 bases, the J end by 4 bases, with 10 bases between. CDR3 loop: CASSLERIGTEAFF. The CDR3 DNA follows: TGTGCCAGCAGCTTGGAGCGAATTGGCACTGAAGCTTTCTTT.

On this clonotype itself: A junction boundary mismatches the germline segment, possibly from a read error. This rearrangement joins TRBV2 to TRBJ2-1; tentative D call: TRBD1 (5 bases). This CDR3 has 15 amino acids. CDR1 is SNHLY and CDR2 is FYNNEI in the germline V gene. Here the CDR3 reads CVSSEGAPVYNEQFF. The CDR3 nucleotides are TGTGTCAGCAGTGAAGGGGCCCCCGTTTACAATGAGCAGTTCTTC.

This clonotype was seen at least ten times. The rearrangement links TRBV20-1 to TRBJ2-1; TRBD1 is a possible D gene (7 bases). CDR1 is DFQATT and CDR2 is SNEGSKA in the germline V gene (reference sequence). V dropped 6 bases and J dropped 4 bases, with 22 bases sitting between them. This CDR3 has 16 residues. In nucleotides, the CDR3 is TGCAGTGCCAAGAAAGGGTTGGGGGGACAGTACAATGAGCAGTTCTTC. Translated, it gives CSAKKGLGGQYNEQFF.

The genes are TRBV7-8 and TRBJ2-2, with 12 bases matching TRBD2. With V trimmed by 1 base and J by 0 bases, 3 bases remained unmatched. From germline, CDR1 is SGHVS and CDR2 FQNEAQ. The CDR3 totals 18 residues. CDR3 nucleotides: TGTGCCAGCAGCTTAGGACTAGCGGGGGCCTCGAACACCGGGGAGCTGTTTTTT. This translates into CASSLGLAGASNTGELFF. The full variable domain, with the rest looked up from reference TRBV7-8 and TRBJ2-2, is GAGVSQSPRYKVAKRGQDVALRCDPISGHVSLFWYQQALGQGPEFLTYFQNEAQLDKSGLPSDRFFAERPEGSVSTLKIQRTQQEDSAVYLCASSLGLAGASNTGELFFGEGSRLTVL.

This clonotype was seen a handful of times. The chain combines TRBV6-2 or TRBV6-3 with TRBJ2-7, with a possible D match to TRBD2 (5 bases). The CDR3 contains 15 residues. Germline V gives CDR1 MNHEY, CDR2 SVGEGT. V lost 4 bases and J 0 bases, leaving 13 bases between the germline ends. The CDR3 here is CASSFTTAGSYEQYF. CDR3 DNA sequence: TGTGCCAGCAGTTTCACCACTGCGGGCTCCTACGAGCAGTACTTC.

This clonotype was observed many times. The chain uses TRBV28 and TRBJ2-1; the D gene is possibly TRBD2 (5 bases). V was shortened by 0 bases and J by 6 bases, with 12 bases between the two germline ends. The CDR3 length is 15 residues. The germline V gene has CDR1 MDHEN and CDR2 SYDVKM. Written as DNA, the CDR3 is TGTGCCAGCAGTTTATGGGGGAGTACCCCCAATGAGCAGTTCTTC. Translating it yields CASSLWGSTPNEQFF.

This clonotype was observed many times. CDR3 DNA: TGCGCCAGCAGCCCCCGTGGGACCTACGAGCAGTACTTC. Translated: CASSPRGTYEQYF. The genes are TRBV10-1 and TRBJ2-7; unclear D gene. V was pared by 6 bases and J by 2 bases, with 11 bases between. The length of the CDR3 is 13 residues. CDR1 and CDR2 (germline): WNHNN, SYGVQD (reference sequence).

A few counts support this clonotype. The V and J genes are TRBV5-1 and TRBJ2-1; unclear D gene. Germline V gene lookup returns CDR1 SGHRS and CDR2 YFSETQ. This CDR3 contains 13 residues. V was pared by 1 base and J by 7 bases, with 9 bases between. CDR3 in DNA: TGCGCCAGCAGCTTGACGGAAGTGAATGAGCAGTTCTTC. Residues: CASSLTEVNEQFF.

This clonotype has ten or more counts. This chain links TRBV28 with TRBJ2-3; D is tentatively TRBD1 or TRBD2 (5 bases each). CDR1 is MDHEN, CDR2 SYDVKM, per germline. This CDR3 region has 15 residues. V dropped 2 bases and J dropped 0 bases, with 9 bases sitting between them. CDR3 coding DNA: TGTGCCAGCAGTTTAAGATGGGGGAGCACAGATACGCAGTATTTT. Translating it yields CASSLRWGSTDTQYF.

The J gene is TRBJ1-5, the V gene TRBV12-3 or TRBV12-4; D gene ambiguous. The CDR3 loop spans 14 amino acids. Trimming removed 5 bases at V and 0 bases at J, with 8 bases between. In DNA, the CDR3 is TGTGCCAGCAGTGACACCAATAGCAATCAGCCCCAGCATTTT. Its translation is CASSDTNSNQPQHF.

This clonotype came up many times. The CDR3 loop is CASSPPARALSGETQYF. CDR3 in DNA: TGTGCCAGCAGCCCCCCCGCGCGGGCACTATCGGGGGAGACCCAGTACTTC. V gene TRBV28 combines with J gene TRBJ2-5; possibly TRBD2 for D (5 bases). The length of the CDR3 is 17 residues. The germline CDR1 and CDR2 sequences are MDHEN and SYDVKM. V was pared by 6 bases and J by 5 bases, with 25 bases between.

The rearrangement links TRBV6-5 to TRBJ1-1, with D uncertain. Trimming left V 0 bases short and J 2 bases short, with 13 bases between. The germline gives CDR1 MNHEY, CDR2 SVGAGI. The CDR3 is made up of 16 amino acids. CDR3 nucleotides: TGTGCCAGCAGTTACTCGTATTTGGCAGCTAACACTGAAGCTTTCTTT. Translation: CASSYSYLAANTEAFF.

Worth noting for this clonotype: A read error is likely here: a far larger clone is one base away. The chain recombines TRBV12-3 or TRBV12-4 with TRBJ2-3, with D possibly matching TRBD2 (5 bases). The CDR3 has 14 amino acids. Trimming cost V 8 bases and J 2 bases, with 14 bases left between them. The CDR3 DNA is TGTGCCAGCGGTAAGACCGGGAACACAGATACGCAGTATTTT. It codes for CASGKTGNTDTQYF.

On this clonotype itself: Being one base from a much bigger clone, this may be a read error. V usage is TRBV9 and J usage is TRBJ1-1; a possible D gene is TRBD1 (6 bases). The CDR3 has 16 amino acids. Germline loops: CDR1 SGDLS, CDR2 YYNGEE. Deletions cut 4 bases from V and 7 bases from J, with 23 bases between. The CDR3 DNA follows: TGTGCCAGCAGCTATAGAGCGGGGGCGAGTGGCATTGAAGCTTTCTTT. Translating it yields CASSYRAGASGIEAFF.

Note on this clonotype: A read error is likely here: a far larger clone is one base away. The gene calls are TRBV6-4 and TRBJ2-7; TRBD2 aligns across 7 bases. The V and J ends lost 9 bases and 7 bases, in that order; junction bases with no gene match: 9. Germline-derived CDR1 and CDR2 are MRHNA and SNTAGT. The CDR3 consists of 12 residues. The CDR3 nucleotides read TGTGCCAGTGGAAGCGGGACCAGTGAGCAGTACTTC. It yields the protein CASGSGTSEQYF.

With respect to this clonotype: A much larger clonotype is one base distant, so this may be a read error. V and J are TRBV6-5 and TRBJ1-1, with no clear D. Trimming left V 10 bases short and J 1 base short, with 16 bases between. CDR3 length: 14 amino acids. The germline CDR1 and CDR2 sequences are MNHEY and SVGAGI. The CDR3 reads CATSVDRRNTEAFF. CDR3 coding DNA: TGTGCCACCAGCGTCGACCGGAGGAACACTGAAGCTTTCTTT.

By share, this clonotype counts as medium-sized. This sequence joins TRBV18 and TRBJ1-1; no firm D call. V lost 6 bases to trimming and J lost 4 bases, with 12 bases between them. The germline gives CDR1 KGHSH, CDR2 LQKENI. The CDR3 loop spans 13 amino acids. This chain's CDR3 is CASSTVDGTEAFF. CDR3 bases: TGTGCCAGCTCCACAGTCGATGGCACTGAAGCTTTCTTT. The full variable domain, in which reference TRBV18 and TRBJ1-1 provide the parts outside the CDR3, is NAGVMQNPRHLVRRRGQEARLRCSPMKGHSHVYWYRQLPEEGLKFMVYLQKENIIDESGMPKERFSAEFPKEGPSILRIQQVVRGDSAAYFCASSTVDGTEAFFGQGTRLTVV.

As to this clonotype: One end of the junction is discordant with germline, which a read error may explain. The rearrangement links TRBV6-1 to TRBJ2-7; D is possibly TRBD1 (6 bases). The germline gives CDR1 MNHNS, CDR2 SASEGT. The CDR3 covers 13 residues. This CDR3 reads CASSAINGGEQCF. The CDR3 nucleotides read TGTGCCAGCAGTGCAATTAATGGGGGCGAGCAGTGCTTC.

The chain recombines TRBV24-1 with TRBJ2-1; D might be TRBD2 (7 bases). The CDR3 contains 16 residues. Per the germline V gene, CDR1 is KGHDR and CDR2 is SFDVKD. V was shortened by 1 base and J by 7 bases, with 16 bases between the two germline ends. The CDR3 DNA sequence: TGTGCCACCAGTGATTTCGCCCAGGGGAGGGGGAATGAGCAGTTCTTC. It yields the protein CATSDFAQGRGNEQFF.

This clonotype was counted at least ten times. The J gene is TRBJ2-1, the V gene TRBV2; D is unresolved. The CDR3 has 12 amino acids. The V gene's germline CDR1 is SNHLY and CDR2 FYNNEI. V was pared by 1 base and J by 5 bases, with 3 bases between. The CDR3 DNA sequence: TGTGCCAGCAGTGAAGAAGACAATGAGCAGTTCTTC. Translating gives CASSEEDNEQFF.

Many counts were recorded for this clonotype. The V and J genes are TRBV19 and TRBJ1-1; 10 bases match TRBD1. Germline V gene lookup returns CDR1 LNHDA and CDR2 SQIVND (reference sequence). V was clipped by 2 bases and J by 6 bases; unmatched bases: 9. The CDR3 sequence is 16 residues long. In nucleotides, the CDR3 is TGTGCCAGTAGTATACTATCAGACAGGGGGCTCGCTGAAGCTTTCTTT. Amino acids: CASSILSDRGLAEAFF.

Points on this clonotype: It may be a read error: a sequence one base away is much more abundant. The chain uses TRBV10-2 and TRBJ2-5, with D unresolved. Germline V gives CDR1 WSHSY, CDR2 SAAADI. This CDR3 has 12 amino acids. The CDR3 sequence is CASSGVAETQCF. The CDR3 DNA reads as TGCGCCAGCAGTGGGGTGGCTGAGACCCAGTGCTTC.